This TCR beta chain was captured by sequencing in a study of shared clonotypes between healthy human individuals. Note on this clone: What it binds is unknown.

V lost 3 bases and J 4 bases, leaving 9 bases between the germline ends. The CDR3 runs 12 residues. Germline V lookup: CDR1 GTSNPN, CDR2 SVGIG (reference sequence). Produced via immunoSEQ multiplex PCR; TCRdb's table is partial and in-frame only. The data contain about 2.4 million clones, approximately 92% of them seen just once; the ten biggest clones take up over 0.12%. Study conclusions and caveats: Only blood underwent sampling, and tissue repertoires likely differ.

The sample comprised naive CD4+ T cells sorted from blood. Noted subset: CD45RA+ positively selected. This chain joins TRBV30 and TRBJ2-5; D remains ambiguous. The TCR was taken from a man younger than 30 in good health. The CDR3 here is CAWRMNRETQYF. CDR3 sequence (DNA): TGTGCCTGGAGGATGAACCGAGAGACCCAGTACTTC. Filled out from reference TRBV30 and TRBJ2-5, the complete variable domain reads SQTIHQWPATLVQPVGSPLSLECTVEGTSNPNLYWYRQAAGRGLQLLFYSVGIGQISSEVPQNLSASRPQDRQFILSSKKLLLSDSGFYLCAWRMNRETQYFGPGTRLLVL.